Listed below are T cell receptor beta chains from one sample, sequenced in a study of shared clonotypes between healthy human individuals. Using immunoSEQ multiplex PCR, the repertoire was profiled, and TCRdb retains in-frame clones only, with some absent. This sample has roughly 2,000,000 clones, with roughly 93% found just once. Sequencing used naive CD8+ T cells from PBMCs. The source is a man younger than 35 in good health. Some clones in this sample may be carry-over from other donors' samples. Both conserved end residues are part of each CDR3. The order of the fields is clone size, J gene, V gene, D gene, CDR3 DNA, CDR3 protein. D genes are given only for firm matches. Expanded clones are given a class, and other clones once, few, many or no size at all.

. | TRBJ2-7 | TRBV7-9 | TRBD2 | TGTGCCAGCAGCTTAGTTTTCGGGACTAGCGAACTTTACGAGCAGTACTTC | CASSLVFGTSELYEQYF
once | TRBJ2-3 | TRBV4-2 | TRBD2 | TGTGCCAGCAGCCGCAGAACTAGCGGGAATGTGAAAGATACGCAGTATTTT | CASSRRTSGNVKDTQYF
. | TRBJ2-3 | TRBV10-3 | . | TGTGCCATCAGTGAGTCGTTGGAGAGGAAAATGCAGTATTTT | CAISESLERKMQYF
. | TRBJ2-1 | TRBV7-9 | . | TGTGCCAGCAGCTCCCCCGGAGCCTACAATGAGCAGTTCTTC | CASSSPGAYNEQFF
. | TRBJ2-7 | TRBV6-1 | . | TGTGCCAGCAGTGAAATTGAAGGGACCGCCTACGAGCAGTACTTC | CASSEIEGTAYEQYF
. | TRBJ2-7 | TRBV27 | . | TGTGCCAGCAGTTTTATCGGGTCGGGGGCGGGCGAGCAGTACTTC | CASSFIGSGAGEQYF
. | TRBJ2-3 | TRBV15 | TRBD2 | TGTGCCACCACTAGCGGGACACACGCTAGCACAGATACGCAGTATTTT | CATTSGTHASTDTQYF
. | TRBJ2-2 | TRBV27 | . | TGTGCCAGCAGTTTATATGCAGGCGCGAACACCGGGGAGCTGTTTTTT | CASSLYAGANTGELFF
. | TRBJ2-2 | TRBV29-1 | . | TGCAGCGTGAGGGGGAAAAGGGACACCGGGGAGCTGTTTTTT | CSVRGKRDTGELFF
. | TRBJ2-5 | TRBV28 | . | TGTGCCAGCAGGTCTAGGAGTTTAGGGACAGAGACCCAGTACTTC | CASRSRSLGTETQYF
. | TRBJ1-3 | TRBV7-2 | . | TGTGCCAGCAGCTCTCGAGGTTTTGGAAACACCATATATTTT | CASSSRGFGNTIYF
. | TRBJ2-1 | TRBV7-3 | . | TGTGCCAGCAGCCCAGGGATTAGCTCCTACAATGAGCAGTTCTTC | CASSPGISSYNEQFF
. | TRBJ2-1 | TRBV28 | TRBD2 | TGTGCCAGCAGTTTATTACCTAGCGGGAACTACAATGAGCAGTTCTTC | CASSLLPSGNYNEQFF
. | TRBJ1-1 | TRBV29-1 | TRBD1 | TGCAGCGTTGAGGCCGACAGGGATATGGAAGCTTTCTTT | CSVEADRDMEAFF
. | TRBJ2-5 | TRBV27 | . | TGTGCCAGCAGTTTATTTTGGGGGGACAGTAGGGCGGCAAGAAAAGAGACCCAGTACTTC | CASSLFWGDSRAARKETQYF
. | TRBJ2-7 | TRBV10-1 | . | TGCGCCAGCAGGGGGACCTCCCACGAGCAGTACTTC | CASRGTSHEQYF
. | TRBJ2-7 | TRBV25-1 | . | TGTGCCAGCAGTCTCGCGGTCGCCTACGAGCAGTACTTC | CASSLAVAYEQYF
. | TRBJ2-7 | TRBV5-4 | . | TGTGCCAGCAGCTTGGGGGCGTACTACGAGCAGTACTTC | CASSLGAYYEQYF
. | TRBJ2-2 | TRBV11-2 | . | TGTGCCAGCAGCGGGCTAGCTAACCCTCTTGGGATGCCCGGGGAGCTGTTTTTT | CASSGLANPLGMPGELFF
. | TRBJ2-5 | TRBV28 | . | TGTGCCAGCAGTACCGGGACTCAGGGTCCAGAGACCCAGTACTTC | CASSTGTQGPETQYF
. | TRBJ2-5 | TRBV15 | TRBD2 | TGTGCCACCAGCAGTGGACGGGGGGTGCTGGAGACCCAGTACTTC | CATSSGRGVLETQYF
. | TRBJ2-1 | TRBV7-3 | TRBD2 | TGTGCCAGCAGCTTAGAAGCGGGAGGGTACAATGAGCAGTTCTTC | CASSLEAGGYNEQFF
. | TRBJ2-1 | TRBV2 | . | TGTGCCAGTTTAGTGAACAATGAGCAGTTCTTC | CASLVNNEQFF
. | TRBJ2-7 | TRBV29-1 | . | TGCAGCGTTGGAGTGGCCTACGAGCAGTACTTC | CSVGVAYEQYF
. | TRBJ2-3 | TRBV9 | TRBD2 | TGTGCCAGCAGCTCGGGACGGGGAGGGGATACGCAGTATTTT | CASSSGRGGDTQYF
. | TRBJ1-5 | TRBV5-1 | TRBD1 | TGCGCCAGCAGCCTGACAGGGTCCAATCAGCCCCAGCATTTT | CASSLTGSNQPQHF
once | TRBJ1-2 | TRBV7-9 | TRBD1 | TGTGCCAGCAGCTTCGGGCAGGGGGCGGGCTTTGGCTACACCTTC | CASSFGQGAGFGYTF
. | TRBJ2-3 | TRBV19 | . | TGTGCCAGTAGTCCCCGAGCCACAGATACGCAGTATTTT | CASSPRATDTQYF
. | TRBJ2-7 | TRBV6-6 | . | TGTGCCAGCAGCCCTCGACTAGGCTCCGAGCAGTACTTC | CASSPRLGSEQYF
. | TRBJ1-2 | TRBV9 | . | TGTGCCAGCAGCGTAGTGGAGGGCGCGGACTATGGCTACACCTTC | CASSVVEGADYGYTF
. | TRBJ1-1 | TRBV28 | TRBD1 | TGTGCCAGCAGTTTATGGCGGACAGGGTCGAACACTGAAGCTTTCTTT | CASSLWRTGSNTEAFF
. | TRBJ2-3 | TRBV11-2 | . | TGTGCCAGCAGCCTGGTGCTAGGGGTAAGAAATACGCAGTATTTT | CASSLVLGVRNTQYF
. | TRBJ2-7 | TRBV7-2 | . | TGTGCCAGCAGCTTACTCGCCCCATCTCGCGAGCAGTACTTC | CASSLLAPSREQYF
. | TRBJ2-7 | TRBV28 | . | TGTGCCAGCAGTTTAGGGGCGGGACCTACCTACGAGCAGTACTTC | CASSLGAGPTYEQYF
. | TRBJ1-1 | TRBV28 | . | TGTGCCAGCAGTCCGGCAGACATGAACACTGAAGCTTTCTTT | CASSPADMNTEAFF
. | TRBJ1-5 | TRBV15 | . | TGTGCCACCAGCGAGGCAGCAAGCAATCAGCCCCAGCATTTT | CATSEAASNQPQHF
. | TRBJ2-7 | TRBV4-1 | TRBD2 | TGCGCCAGCAGTCCTACGCCGGGACTAGCTTCCTACGAGCAGTACTTC | CASSPTPGLASYEQYF
many | TRBJ1-1 | TRBV7-6 | . | TGTGCCAGCAGCTTAGGACCCTCCGCGACCACTGAAGCTTTCTTT | CASSLGPSATTEAFF
. | TRBJ1-1 | TRBV9 | . | TGTGCCAGCAGCCCTGGGACGGGGAGCTACACTGAAGCTTTCTTT | CASSPGTGSYTEAFF
. | TRBJ1-1 | TRBV19 | TRBD1 | TGTGCCAGTAGTAACTGGGACAGGGGATTGGCTGAAGCTTTCTTT | CASSNWDRGLAEAFF
. | TRBJ2-2 | TRBV4-2 | . | TGTGCCAGCAGACAAGATGACGCCGGGGAGCTGTTTTTT | CASRQDDAGELFF
. | TRBJ2-4 | TRBV27 | TRBD2 | TGTGCCAGCAGTGAACTAGCGGGAGTCAAAAACATTCAGTACTTC | CASSELAGVKNIQYF
few | TRBJ1-5 | TRBV2 | TRBD1 | TGTGCCAGCGAGGGTATGGCCGGGACAGGGAACCAGCCCCAGCATTTT | CASEGMAGTGNQPQHF
. | TRBJ2-1 | TRBV7-9 | . | TGTGCCAGCAGCCCACCATCAACCGGGACCCAGTACAATGAGCAGTTCTTC | CASSPPSTGTQYNEQFF
. | TRBJ1-5 | TRBV9 | TRBD1 | TGTGCCAGCAGCGCCCGGGACAGGGGGCAGCCCCAGCATTTT | CASSARDRGQPQHF
few | TRBJ1-2 | TRBV7-2 | . | TGTGCCAGCAGTTCGGGCTATGGCTACACCTTC | CASSSGYGYTF
. | TRBJ2-3 | TRBV6-5 | TRBD1 | TGTGCCACCCGACAGGGGCCGACAGATACGCAGTATTTT | CATRQGPTDTQYF
. | TRBJ2-7 | TRBV27 | TRBD1 | TGTGCCAGCAGCCGACAGGGGTGGGAGCAGTACTTC | CASSRQGWEQYF